This T cell receptor beta chain was sequenced for a study of cytomegalovirus exposure and HLA in healthy donors (dated by TCRdb to the late 2010s). Broadly, across the study: An earlier analysis of several hundred of the donors reported 250 to 300 Gb of sequence data and around 110 million unique TCR beta sequences from 150 million to 200 million T cells. Roughly 300 gigabases of sequencing data and approximately 80 million unique TCR sequences were included in an early release covering roughly 600 HLA-typed donors. Donor age, sex, ethnicity and CMV serostatus were compiled alongside the repertoire data. A separate validation cohort of roughly 120 different subjects was used in addition to the roughly 700-subject first cohort. The study aimed to test whether cataloging public T cell receptors could reveal signatures of past pathogen exposure. Among around 400 genotyped donors of the cohort, an average of approximately 220,000 unique TCR beta nucleotide sequences was sequenced per donor, of which about 19% were non-productive. Every discovery cohort repertoire had been produced on one sequencing platform. To study patterns of TCR occurrence, a later analysis re-analyzed previously published TCR beta repertoires from around 660 donors and added high-resolution HLA genotyping. Rather than drawing on any new phenotypic data, the later analysis identified candidate immune exposures from TCR beta sequences and the way those sequences occurred across donors. In an earlier analysis of roughly 540 of the donors, high-throughput TCR beta sequencing was used to judge whether each TCR beta V gene segment behaved as functional or pseudogenic. High-throughput TCR immunosequencing, statistical association of individual TCRs with disease status, and machine learning were combined to predict cytomegalovirus infection status. Four to six DR-DQ haplotypes were handled as single units for association and clustering, since linkage in the cohort was strong. The genetic ancestry cluster associated with self-reported Caucasian donors included about 84% of the roughly 400 genotyped donors. HLA typing included class I and class II loci at four-digit resolution. Typing coverage differed by locus: A, B, C, DRB1 and DQB1 were typed in about 620-630 donors, DQA1 in roughly 500, DPA1 in some 600, and DPB1 in 450 to 480. The study profiled the T cell repertoires of under 850 subjects by immunosequencing and related them to cytomegalovirus serostatus. In a later genetic analysis, genome-wide SNP genotypes for about three fifths of the 666 donors were used, and that subset was treated as a discovery cohort. Paper-wide results and their limitations: According to the authors, the approach could potentially be generalized to other disease states and immunological phenotypes. In a later genetic analysis, a missense DCLRE1C variant was associated with V-gene and J-gene trimming of TCR beta chains, and the association was replicated in an independent cohort. A further reported finding was that TCR beta sequences accurately predicted the HLA-A and HLA-B alleles for most subjects in the first cohort. A later analysis found that most CMV-associated TCR beta chains appeared HLA-restricted, with HLA associations seemingly driven largely by CMV exposure. A later analysis found that TCR association rates varied across HLA loci, with DRB1 alleles showing the most associated TCRs and HLA-C alleles the fewest. A later analysis found that HLA-associated TCR beta chains were more clonally expanded and had lower generation probabilities than equally common non-associated chains. Specific HLA alleles were associated with 15,000 to 20,000 TCR beta sequences at a false discovery rate of 0.05 in a later analysis. Broadly in line with IMGT annotations, most TCR beta V segments showed up in productive rearrangements about 90% or about 30% of the time in an earlier analysis of roughly 590 of the donors. Assigning TCR associations to individual alleles was difficult when HLA alleles, especially DR and DQ, strongly co-occurred. While some public TCRs were present in many individuals, most TCR sequences turned up only very rarely across donors. This cohort had only TCR beta chains sequenced, and the lack of alpha or paired-chain data limited which features could be detected. Because the 87-base-pair reads could not distinguish some IMGT-functional V segments, including TRBV6-2 and TRBV6-3, those segments were excluded. In a later analysis, several top co-occurrence clusters were reported to appear linked to parvovirus B19, influenza, CMV and Epstein-Barr virus. Because counts were too low, about 15 rarely observed V segments, including chromosome 9 orphons, were left out of the earlier analysis of a few hundred of the donors. The sequencing pipeline was judged likely to have produced a cluster of highly shared sequence variants as a technical artifact. In both the original and validation cohorts, the classifier was reported to diagnose cytomegalovirus status with high specificity and sensitivity. In vitro tests confirmed that a few of the cytomegalovirus-associated TCR beta chains recognize cytomegalovirus antigens. Linkage disequilibrium might explain the correlated functional status among segregating V segments, but an unknown experimental factor could not be excluded. Presence/absence analyses assumed roughly uniform sequencing depth across donors, an assumption that may not hold. For the cohort, immune exposure information was limited to CMV serostatus. The study gave a list of about 170 TCR beta chains associated with cytomegalovirus. Compared with the approximately 670-donor mean, donors in an Asian-associated ancestry cluster had fewer N-insertions in productive TCRs, according to a later genetic analysis. HLA typing was unavailable for some donors at each locus, so association tests used only the typed subset.

The junction shows trimming of 1 base on V and 6 bases on J, plus 7 bases between the germline ends. CDR1 and CDR2, per the germline V gene, are SGHTA and FQGNSA. Including the terminal cysteine and phenylalanine, the CDR3 comprises 13 residues. The read is trimmed to its CDR3 DNA, 39 bases read in frame from base 1. For this clone: There is no known antigen for this receptor. No base quality values were provided; no much bigger clone lies one nucleotide off.

The cohort comprised some 700 healthy bone marrow donors. Cohort members were all nominally healthy when sampled, although unrecorded immune exposures were likely present. The donor was CMV seronegative and belonged to the group of 320 or so seronegative cohort members. A peripheral blood sample was provided by each donor, and peripheral blood mononuclear cells were used for TCR beta sequencing. Genomic DNA extraction from the blood cell samples was performed with the Qiagen DNeasy Blood Extraction Kit. The receptor library was made with the immunoSEQ multiplex PCR assay. For the multiplex PCR, a mixture combining 60 forward primers for TCR Vbeta segments and 13 reverse primers for TCR Jbeta segments was used. The CDR3 region of rearranged TCR beta genes was amplified from genomic DNA by a multiplex PCR assay. The amplified TCR beta libraries were sequenced on the Illumina HiSeq System as 87-base-pair reads. Regarding the original processing steps: Across the 670 or so repertoires, a later analysis counted about 81 million unique TCR beta chains, 8.5 million to 12 million of which were shared by at least two donors. Raw reads were error-corrected and collapsed into unique sequences with a nearest-neighbor algorithm that merged closely related sequences to remove PCR and sequencing errors. Alignment of CDR3 sequences to IMGT reference sequences was used to assign V, D and J gene segments. For a sequence to be retained, a match of at least six nucleotides was required to both a V gene segment and a J gene segment. A rearrangement counted as productive if the CDR3 had no stop codons and remained in frame with V and J, and every other rearrangement counted as non-productive. Following IMGT convention, CDR3 was defined as the stretch from the second conserved V-encoded cysteine to the conserved J-encoded phenylalanine. The earlier analysis of some 600 of the donors excluded sequences that lacked an unambiguous match to a single V gene segment. In an earlier analysis of approximately 550 of the donors, V segments were called functional above 56.7% productive rearrangements and were called segregating when the between-donor standard deviation exceeded 5%. To diagnose cytomegalovirus status from the catalog of TCR beta chain sequences, a statistical classification framework was built. A later analysis assigned V and J genes by comparing TCR nucleotide sequences with IMGT/GENE-DB human TR gene sequences. The TCRdist pipeline was used in a later analysis to assign CDR3 sequences and most-parsimonious VDJ recombination scenarios. In a later analysis, each TCR beta chain was defined by its CDR3 amino acid sequence together with its V-gene family, and reads without a unique V-gene family were excluded. As a way to deal with suspected cross-contamination and a sequencing artifact, a later analysis dropped approximately 590 nucleotide sequences that were highly shared and had low generation probability. For each public chain, a later analysis derived a clonal expansion index from normalized ranks of inferred template counts within each repertoire. Generation probabilities in a later analysis came from a VDJ recombination model fitted to out-of-frame rearrangements, and those results were checked against IGoR. In a later analysis, TCR-TCR, TCR-HLA and TCR-CMV co-occurrence was scored with hypergeometric tests, and a repertoire-size bias correction was applied to TCR pairs. A later analysis estimated false discovery rates by permuting HLA or CMV assignments 20 times. In a later analysis, co-occurring TCRs were grouped using DBSCAN, and TCRdist sequence similarity was added for clustering within HLA-allele-positive subsets. Repertoires with fewer than 30,000 or more than 120,000 public chains, plus five repertoires with anomalous nucleotide sharing, were excluded from co-occurrence clustering. TCRdb's version of the immuneACCESS table is confined to in-frame rearrangements and falls short of the full clone set. An unresolved V gene accounts for under half of the shortfall where checked; the remainder is of unknown origin. That table gives V, J and clone size, and the DNA gave D and trimming. For this sample the table gives 120,000 to 150,000 clones, of which approximately 77% were detected only once. The ten largest clonotypes hold 4.9% of the sample.

Sequenced input: PBMCs. The sequence derives from a woman aged 50 to 60 in good health and CMV-seronegative. Recombination joined TRBV7-2 with TRBJ2-1, with no reliable assignment of the D segment. The CDR3 region reads CASSLGAGNEQFF. The DNA sequence is as follows: TGTGCCAGCAGCTTAGGTGCAGGCAATGAGCAGTTCTTC.